Given below is one TCR beta chain in context. The target antigen is unknown. This specimen comes from a study of a mutant IDH1 vaccine in newly diagnosed glioma. The CDR3 runs to 16 residues. The germline V gene encodes CDR1 SGHRS and CDR2 YFSETQ. V shed 4 bases, J shed 3 bases, and the junction held 4 bases outside the gene matches. The data were produced by immunoSEQ multiplex PCR, yet TCRdb's version contains in-frame clones alone and is incomplete. The profile shows roughly 25,000 clones, approximately 91% of them singletons. The time point is: baseline, week 1 (first vaccination visit). Treatment described: pre-vaccination baseline after standard-of-care therapy. General study points: Vaccination elicited immune responses in around 92% of patients.

This receptor was identified in a man in his thirties or forties with glioma. The V and J genes are TRBV5-1 and TRBJ2-3; the match to TRBD2 covers 14 bases. Here the sequenced sample was PBMCs, taken from a glioma patient treated with radiotherapy, temozolomide or both. The CDR3 spells CASSLGTSGSTDTQYF. The CDR3 DNA reads TGCGCCAGCAGCCTTGGGACTAGCGGGAGTACAGATACGCAGTATTTT.